The source of this T cell receptor beta chain is a study of blood T cell repertoires in COVID-19 (dated by TCRdb to 2020 to 2021). Looking at the study overall: Samples from collaborators originated in the United States, Italy and Spain and spanned both the acute and convalescent phases of COVID-19. The material from the prospective study consisted of cDNA or gDNA derived from T cells, B-cell-depleted T cells, or PBMCs. The dataset comprised deeply sampled blood TCRbeta repertoires from subjects exposed to, actively infected with, or recovered from COVID-19. The repertoires were released in a freely available public database intended as a resource for research on the immune response to SARS-CoV-2. The samples were drawn from two sources: the first 160 participants of the ongoing ImmuneRACE study, and 950 to 1,500 subjects contributed by 6 global collaborators. A de-identified subject ID, COVID-19 status, age in years and sex were almost always included in the sample metadata. HLA class I and class II types, where available, came from metadata supplied by the sample provider rather than from assay-based typing. The research as a whole found: How much clinical and demographic metadata was included differed by source and by participant, and the metadata was provided uncurated.

In the prospective study, participants were roughly 18 to 95 years old, resided in approximately 22 geographic areas of the United States, and were enrolled through a virtual design. To assign participants to cohorts, the prospective study relied on clinical history that participants themselves reported in a screening survey and a study questionnaire. In the prospective study, whole blood, serum and a nasopharyngeal or oropharyngeal swab were collected from each participant by mobile phlebotomists. Over a roughly 2-month period, participants in the prospective study had the option of providing additional blood draws and questionnaires. Before DNA extraction, prospective study blood samples were shipped either frozen or at room temperature. Notes on this clone: What antigen it recognizes has not been identified. Base quality data are lacking; no much larger clone is found one base away.

The junction shows trimming of 6 bases on V and 6 bases on J, and the gene matches do not reach 7 bases of it. CDR1 is given as SGHTA and CDR2 as FQGNSA, both from the germline V gene. Including the terminal cysteine and phenylalanine, the CDR3 comprises 16 residues. CDR3 DNA only is kept here, 48 bases in frame from base 1. The immunoSEQ Assay, a bias-controlled multiplex PCR, was used to amplify TCRbeta CDR3 regions from genomic DNA. Per the source publication's procedure: The number of nucleated cells in each sample was estimated from the amplification of reference gene primers within the assay. To quantify the absolute abundance of each unique TCRbeta CDR3 rearrangement, sequence reads were collapsed and filtered. For each sample, productive Simpson clonality was calculated as the square root of Simpson's diversity index over productive rearrangements. As stored in TCRdb, this immuneACCESS dataset retains in-frame rearrangements with V and J assigned. A fraction of the clones does not appear; measured against another copy, unresolved V genes explain less than half of the discrepancy, and the remainder lacks a known reason. The V and J calls and clone size come from that table; D and trimming were worked out from the DNA. In this sample the table shows fewer than 500,000 clones, more than 75% of which occur a single time. The ten largest clones capture around 0.95% of the sample.

The sample comprised PBMCs or T cells enriched from blood (not recorded which). The rearrangement combines TRBV7-2 with TRBJ1-6, with TRBD1 identical over 11 junction bases. This clonotype was obtained from a woman aged 25 to 39 with acute COVID-19. The nucleotide sequence reads as follows: TGTGCCAGCAGATTTATTGGACAGGGGGCTAATTCACCCCTCCACTTT. Its coded protein is CASRFIGQGANSPLHF. Full variable domain (CDR3 extended with the reference TRBV7-2 and TRBJ1-6 proteins): GAGVSQSPSNKVTEKGKDVELRCDPISGHTALYWYRQSLGQGLEFLIYFQGNSAPDKSGLPSDRFSAERTGGSVSTLTIQRTQQEDSAVYLCASRFIGQGANSPLHFGNGTRLTVT.